Below, 10 T cell receptor beta chains from the same sample are listed, as sequenced in a study of siplizumab effects on memory and regulatory T cells. Repertoires were generated with immunoSEQ multiplex PCR, while TCRdb's copy carries only in-frame clones and drops some. The data contain 95,000 to 100,000 clones, 92% of them singletons. Sequencing was performed on non-Treg CD4+ T cells sorted from blood. The receptors were gathered from a human donor in good health.

The J gene is TRBJ2-5, the V gene TRBV10-3, with a weak D call TRBD2 (5 bases). Trimming pared 10 bases from V and 5 bases from J, leaving 14 bases between. Germline V CDR1 and CDR2: ENHRY, SYGVKD. The CDR3 consists of 12 residues. CDR3 loop: CATNPGGETQYF. The CDR3 DNA reads as TGTGCCACCAACCCCGGCGGGGAGACCCAGTACTTC.

This clone was counted between two and nine times. The chain uses TRBV2 and TRBJ1-5; no clear D. The CDR3 is 14 amino acids. CDR1 is SNHLY and CDR2 is FYNNEI in the germline V gene. The germline V and J ends were trimmed by 4 bases and 4 bases, with 11 bases remaining between them. The CDR3 region is CASSGQLGNQPQHF. The CDR3 coding sequence is TGTGCCAGCAGTGGGCAGCTTGGGAATCAGCCCCAGCATTTT.

The chain couples TRBV27 to TRBJ2-2; D is perhaps TRBD2 (6 bases). Germline loops: CDR1 MNHEY, CDR2 SMNVEV (reference sequence). CDR3 size: 18 residues. V gave up 2 bases and J gave up 1 base, with 17 bases separating them. CDR3 in amino acids: CASSLGWGVSRNTGELFF. The CDR3 nucleotides are TGTGCCAGCAGTTTAGGGTGGGGGGTCTCAAGGAACACCGGGGAGCTGTTTTTT.

The chain has TRBV4-3 and TRBJ2-1; no clear D gene. V was shortened by 4 bases and J by 0 bases, with 16 bases between the two germline ends. CDR1 is LGHNA and CDR2 is YSLEER in the germline V gene. The CDR3 is 17 amino acids. In DNA form, the CDR3 reads TGCGCCAGCAGCCTCAGTGCTGGAATTGGCTCCTACAATGAGCAGTTCTTC. This translates into CASSLSAGIGSYNEQFF.

Notes on this clone: The sample contains more than one DNA sequence encoding this CDR3. The V and J genes are TRBV18 and TRBJ2-5; D is uncertain. Germline V lookup: CDR1 KGHSH, CDR2 LQKENI. V lost 3 bases and J 2 bases, leaving 1 base between the germline ends. The CDR3 runs to 11 residues. The CDR3 DNA reads as TGTGCCAGCTCACCGCAAGAGACCCAGTACTTC. This sequence encodes CASSPQETQYF.

This chain joins TRBV7-9 and TRBJ2-5; D possibly corresponds to TRBD2 (5 bases). The V and J ends lost 0 bases and 5 bases respectively, with 10 bases between them. The CDR3 runs 14 residues. CDR1 and CDR2 from the germline V gene are SEHNR and FQNEAQ (reference sequence). DNA for the CDR3: TGTGCCAGCAGCTTAGCGGGAGTTCGGGAGACCCAGTACTTC. Its translation: CASSLAGVRETQYF. The full variable domain, its missing parts supplied by reference TRBV7-9 and TRBJ2-5, is DTGVSQNPRHKITKRGQNVTFRCDPISEHNRLYWYRQTLGQGPEFLTYFQNEAQLEKSRLLSDRFSAERPKGSFSTLEIQRTEQGDSAMYLCASSLAGVRETQYFGPGTRLLVL.

This clone came up once. CDR3 region: CASSPRDPPYEQYF. The CDR3 region has the DNA TGTGCCAGCAGTCCTCGGGACCCGCCCTACGAGCAGTACTTC. The rearrangement uses TRBV27 and TRBJ2-7, with D possibly called TRBD1 or TRBD2 (5 bases each). The CDR3 has 14 amino acids. V shed 5 bases and J shed 2 bases, with 13 bases lying between them. CDR1 and CDR2 (germline): MNHEY, SMNVEV (reference sequence).

The rearrangement links TRBV7-9 to TRBJ2-7, with 8 nucleotides matching TRBD1. The junction had 8 bases not matched to a gene; V was cut back by 5 bases and J by 5 bases. The V gene's germline CDR1 is SEHNR and CDR2 FQNEAQ (reference sequence). The length of the CDR3 is 14 residues. CDR3 nucleotides: TGTGCCAGCAGCCCAACTGGACAGGGTGACGAGCAGTACTTC. Protein: CASSPTGQGDEQYF.

In this sample, this clone turned up once. The V gene is TRBV25-1, the J gene TRBJ2-5; 9 nucleotides line up with TRBD1. CDR1 and CDR2 (germline): MGHDK, SYGVNS. The CDR3 spans 15 residues. Unmatched junction bases numbered 10, after V lost 6 bases and J lost 5 bases. CDR3 sequence (DNA): TGTGCCAGCAGGACCTACAGGGGGCTGGGGGAGACCCAGTACTTC. Its protein is CASRTYRGLGETQYF.

The gene calls are TRBV5-4 and TRBJ2-1; 10 nucleotides agree with TRBD2. The CDR3 is 15 residues long. Germline lookup yields CDR1 SGHNT and CDR2 YYREEE (reference sequence). V lost 5 bases and J lost 3; bases outside the gene matches: 5. Here the CDR3 reads CASSQSGRGYNEQFF. The CDR3 bases are TGTGCCAGCAGTCAAAGCGGGAGGGGCTACAATGAGCAGTTCTTC.